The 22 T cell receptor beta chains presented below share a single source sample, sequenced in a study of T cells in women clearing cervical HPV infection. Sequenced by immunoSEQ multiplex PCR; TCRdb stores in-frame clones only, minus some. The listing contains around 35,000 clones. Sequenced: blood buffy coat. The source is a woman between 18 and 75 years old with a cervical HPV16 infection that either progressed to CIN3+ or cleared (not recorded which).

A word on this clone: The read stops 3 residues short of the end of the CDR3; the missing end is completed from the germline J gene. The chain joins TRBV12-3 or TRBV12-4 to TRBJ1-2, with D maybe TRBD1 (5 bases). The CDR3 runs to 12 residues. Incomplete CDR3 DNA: TGTGCCAGCAGTTTAGAGTGGGGCGGC. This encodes CASSLEWGG. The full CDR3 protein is CASSLEWGGYTF.

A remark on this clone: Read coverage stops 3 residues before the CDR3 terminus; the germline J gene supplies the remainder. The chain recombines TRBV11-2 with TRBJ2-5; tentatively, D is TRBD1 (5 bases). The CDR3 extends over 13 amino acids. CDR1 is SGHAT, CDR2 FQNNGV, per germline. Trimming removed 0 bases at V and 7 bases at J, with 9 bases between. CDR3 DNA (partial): TGTGCCAGCAGCTTAGAAGAGCAGGGGACC. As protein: CASSLEEQGT. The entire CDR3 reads CASSLEEQGTQYF.

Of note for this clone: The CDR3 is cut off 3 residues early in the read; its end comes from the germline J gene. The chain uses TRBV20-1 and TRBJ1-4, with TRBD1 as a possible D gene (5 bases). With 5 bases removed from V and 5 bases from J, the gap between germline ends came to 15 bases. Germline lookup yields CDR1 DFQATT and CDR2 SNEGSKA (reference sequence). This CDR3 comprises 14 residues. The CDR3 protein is CSAHPTEGNEKLFF. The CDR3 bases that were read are TGCAGTGCTCACCCCACGGAGGGGAATGAAAAA.

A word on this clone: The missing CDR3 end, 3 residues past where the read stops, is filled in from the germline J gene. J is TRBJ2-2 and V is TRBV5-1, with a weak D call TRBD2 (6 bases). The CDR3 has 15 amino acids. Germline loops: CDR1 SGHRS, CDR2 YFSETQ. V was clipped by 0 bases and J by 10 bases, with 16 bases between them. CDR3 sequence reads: CASSLGGDFLKELFF. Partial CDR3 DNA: TGCGCCAGCAGCTTGGGGGGGGACTTCCTCAAGGAG.

CDR3 sequence: CASSLRGSQAYEQYF. The part of the CDR3 DNA that was read is TGCGCCAGCAGCTTGAGGGGTTCACAGGCCTACGAG. The rearrangement uses TRBV5-1 and TRBJ2-7; D might be TRBD1 (5 bases). Read sequence stops 3 residues before the CDR3 end, and the germline J gene provides the missing end. The ends were cut back, 1 base at V and 2 bases at J, with 13 bases in the middle. This CDR3 comprises 15 residues. CDR1 SGHRS and CDR2 YFSETQ come from the germline V gene.

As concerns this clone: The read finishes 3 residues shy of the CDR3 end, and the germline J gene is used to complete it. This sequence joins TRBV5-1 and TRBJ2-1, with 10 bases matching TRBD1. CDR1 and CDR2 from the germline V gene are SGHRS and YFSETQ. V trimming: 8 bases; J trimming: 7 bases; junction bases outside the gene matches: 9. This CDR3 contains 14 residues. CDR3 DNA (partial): TGCGCCAGTTCGACAGGGGGCAGTGGGAATGAG. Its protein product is CASSTGGSGNE. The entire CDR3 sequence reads CASSTGGSGNEQFF.

Partial CDR3 DNA: TGTGCCAGCAGCTTAAGGCCGGGAGCGGACGGGGAG. Protein product: CASSLRPGADGE. The whole CDR3 reads CASSLRPGADGELFF. The chain links TRBV7-9 to TRBJ2-2; D is possibly TRBD2 (6 bases). Coverage ceases 3 residues before the CDR3 finishes, and the germline J gene fills in the end. The CDR3 has 15 amino acids. The germline CDR1 and CDR2 sequences are SEHNR and FQNEAQ (reference sequence). V lost 2 bases, J lost 7 bases, and 14 bases lay in between.

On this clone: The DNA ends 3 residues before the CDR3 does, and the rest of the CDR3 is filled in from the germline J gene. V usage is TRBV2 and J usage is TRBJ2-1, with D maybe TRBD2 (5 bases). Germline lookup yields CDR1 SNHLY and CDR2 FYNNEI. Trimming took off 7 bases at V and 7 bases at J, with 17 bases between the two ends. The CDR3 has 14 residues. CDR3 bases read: TGTGCCAGCAAACCGGACTTAAGGCGGAATGAG. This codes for CASKPDLRRNE. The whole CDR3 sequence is CASKPDLRRNEQFF.

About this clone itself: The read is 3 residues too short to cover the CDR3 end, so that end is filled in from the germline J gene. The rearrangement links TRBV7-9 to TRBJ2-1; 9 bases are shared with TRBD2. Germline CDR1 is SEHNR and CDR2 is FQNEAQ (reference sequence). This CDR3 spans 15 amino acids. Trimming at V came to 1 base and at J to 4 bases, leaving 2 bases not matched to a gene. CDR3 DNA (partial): TGTGCCAGCAGCTTAGGGACTAGCGAATACAATGAG. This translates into CASSLGTSEYNE. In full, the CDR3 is CASSLGTSEYNEQFF.

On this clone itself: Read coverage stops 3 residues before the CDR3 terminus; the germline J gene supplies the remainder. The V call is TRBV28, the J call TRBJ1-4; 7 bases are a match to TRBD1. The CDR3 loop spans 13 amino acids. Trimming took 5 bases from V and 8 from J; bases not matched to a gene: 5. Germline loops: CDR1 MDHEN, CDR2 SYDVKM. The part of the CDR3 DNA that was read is TGTGCCAGCAGTGTCTACAGGGGAGAAAAA. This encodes CASSVYRGEK. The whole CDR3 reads CASSVYRGEKLFF.

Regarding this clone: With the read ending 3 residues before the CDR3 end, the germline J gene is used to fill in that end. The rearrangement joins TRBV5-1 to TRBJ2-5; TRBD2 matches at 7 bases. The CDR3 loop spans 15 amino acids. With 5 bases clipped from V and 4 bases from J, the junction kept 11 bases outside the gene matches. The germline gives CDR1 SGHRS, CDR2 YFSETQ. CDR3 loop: CASSPLAGVRETQYF. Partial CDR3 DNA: TGCGCCAGCAGTCCCCTGGCGGGGGTCCGAGAGACC.

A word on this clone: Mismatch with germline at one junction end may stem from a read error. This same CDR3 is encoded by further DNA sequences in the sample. The CDR3 DNA, read in part, is TGTGCCAGCAGCTCGGGACAAGGGGGAAACACG. Its protein is CASSSGQGGNT. The entire CDR3 sequence reads CASSSGQGGNTIYF. The chain has TRBV11-2 and TRBJ1-3, with D maybe TRBD1 (6 bases). Read coverage stops 3 residues before the CDR3 terminus; the germline J gene supplies the remainder. CDR3 length equals 14 residues. Germline-derived CDR1 and CDR2 are SGHAT and FQNNGV.

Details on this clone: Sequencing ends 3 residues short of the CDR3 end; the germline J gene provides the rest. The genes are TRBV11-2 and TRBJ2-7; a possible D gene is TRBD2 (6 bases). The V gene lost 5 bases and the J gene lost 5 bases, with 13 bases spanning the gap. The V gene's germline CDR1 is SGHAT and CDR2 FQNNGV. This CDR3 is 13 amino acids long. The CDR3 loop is CASSIGTVDEQYF. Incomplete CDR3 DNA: TGTGCCAGCAGCATCGGGACTGTGGACGAG.

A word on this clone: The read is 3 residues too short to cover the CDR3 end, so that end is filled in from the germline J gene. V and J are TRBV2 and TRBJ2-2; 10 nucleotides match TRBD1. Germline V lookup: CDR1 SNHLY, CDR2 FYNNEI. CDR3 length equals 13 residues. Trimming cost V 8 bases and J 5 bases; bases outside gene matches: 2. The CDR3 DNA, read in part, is TGTGCCAGCGGGACAGGGGATACCGGGGAG. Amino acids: CASGTGDTGE. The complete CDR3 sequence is CASGTGDTGELFF.

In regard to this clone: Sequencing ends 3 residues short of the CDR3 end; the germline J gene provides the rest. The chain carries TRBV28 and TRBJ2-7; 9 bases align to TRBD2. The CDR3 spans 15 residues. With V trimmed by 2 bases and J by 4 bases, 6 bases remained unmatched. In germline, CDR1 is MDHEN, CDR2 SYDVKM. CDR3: CASSLLAGRTYEQYF. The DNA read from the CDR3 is TGTGCCAGCAGTTTACTAGCGGGACGAACTTACGAG.

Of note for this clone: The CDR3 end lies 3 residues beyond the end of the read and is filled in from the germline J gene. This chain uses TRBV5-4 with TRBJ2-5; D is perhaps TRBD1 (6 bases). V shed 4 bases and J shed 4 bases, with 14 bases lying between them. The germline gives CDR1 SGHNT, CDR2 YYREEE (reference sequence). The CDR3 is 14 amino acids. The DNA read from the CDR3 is TGTGCCAGCAGCCCACAGGGAATTTCAGAGACC. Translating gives CASSPQGISET. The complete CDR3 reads CASSPQGISETQYF.

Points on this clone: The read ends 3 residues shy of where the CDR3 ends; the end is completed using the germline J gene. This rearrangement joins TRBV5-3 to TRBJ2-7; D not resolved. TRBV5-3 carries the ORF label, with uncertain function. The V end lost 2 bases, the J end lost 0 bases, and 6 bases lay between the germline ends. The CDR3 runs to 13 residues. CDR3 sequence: CARSLLASYEQYF. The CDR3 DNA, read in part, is TGTGCCAGAAGCTTATTGGCCTCCTACGAG.

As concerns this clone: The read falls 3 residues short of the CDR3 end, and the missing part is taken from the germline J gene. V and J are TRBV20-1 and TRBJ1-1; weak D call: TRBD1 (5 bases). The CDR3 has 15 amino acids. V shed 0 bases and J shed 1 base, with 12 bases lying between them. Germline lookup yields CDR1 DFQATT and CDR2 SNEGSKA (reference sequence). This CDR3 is CSARDEGSGNTEAFF. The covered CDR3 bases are TGCAGTGCTAGAGATGAGGGGTCGGGGAACACTGAA.

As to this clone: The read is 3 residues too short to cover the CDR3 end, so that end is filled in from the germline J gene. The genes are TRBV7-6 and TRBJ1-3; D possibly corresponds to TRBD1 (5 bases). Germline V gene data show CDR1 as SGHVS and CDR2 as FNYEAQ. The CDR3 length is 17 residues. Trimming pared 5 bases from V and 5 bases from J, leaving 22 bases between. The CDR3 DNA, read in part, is TGTGCCAGCAGCAAAGACACAGGTTCTGATCTGAGAAACACC. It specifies CASSKDTGSDLRNT. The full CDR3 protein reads CASSKDTGSDLRNTIYF.

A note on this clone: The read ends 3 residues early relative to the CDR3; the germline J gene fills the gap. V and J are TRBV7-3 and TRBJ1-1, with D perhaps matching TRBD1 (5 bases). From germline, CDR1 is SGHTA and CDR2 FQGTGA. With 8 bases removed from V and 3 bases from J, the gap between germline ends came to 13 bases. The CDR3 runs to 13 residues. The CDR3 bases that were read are TGTGCCAGCGCAAGGAGAGGGGACACTGAA. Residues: CASARRGDTE. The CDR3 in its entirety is CASARRGDTEAFF.

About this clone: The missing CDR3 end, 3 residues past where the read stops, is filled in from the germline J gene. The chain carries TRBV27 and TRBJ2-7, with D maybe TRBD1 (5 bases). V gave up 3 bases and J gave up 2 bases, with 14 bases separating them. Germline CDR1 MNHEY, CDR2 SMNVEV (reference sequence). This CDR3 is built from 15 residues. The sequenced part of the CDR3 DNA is TGTGCCAGCAGTTTCTATCAGGGTGTCGCCTACGAG. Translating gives CASSFYQGVAYE. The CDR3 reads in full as CASSFYQGVAYEQYF.

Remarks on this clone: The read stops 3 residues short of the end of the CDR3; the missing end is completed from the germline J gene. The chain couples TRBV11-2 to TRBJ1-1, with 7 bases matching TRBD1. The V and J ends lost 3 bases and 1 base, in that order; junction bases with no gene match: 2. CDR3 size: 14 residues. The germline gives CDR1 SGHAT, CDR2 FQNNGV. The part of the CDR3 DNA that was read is TGTGCCAGCAGCTTCGGACAGGCGAACACTGAA. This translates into CASSFGQANTE. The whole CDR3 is CASSFGQANTEAFF.